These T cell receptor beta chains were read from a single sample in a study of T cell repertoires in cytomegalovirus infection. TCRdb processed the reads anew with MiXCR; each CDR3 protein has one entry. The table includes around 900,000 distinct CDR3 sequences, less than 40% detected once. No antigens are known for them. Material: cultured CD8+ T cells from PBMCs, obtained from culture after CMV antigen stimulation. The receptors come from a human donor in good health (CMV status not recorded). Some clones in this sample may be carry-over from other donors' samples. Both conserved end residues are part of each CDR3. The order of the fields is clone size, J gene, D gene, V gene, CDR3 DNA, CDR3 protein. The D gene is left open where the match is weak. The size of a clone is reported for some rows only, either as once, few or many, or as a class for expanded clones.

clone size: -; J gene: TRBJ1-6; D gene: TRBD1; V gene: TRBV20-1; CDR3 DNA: TGCAGTGCTTATACGGACAGGGGCCTTTCACCCCTCCACTTT; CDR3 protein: CSAYTDRGLSPLHF
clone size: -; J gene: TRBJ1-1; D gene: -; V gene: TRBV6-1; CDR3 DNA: TGTGCCAGCAGTGAGCCCAAGGCATATACGGGCACTGAAGCTTTCTTT; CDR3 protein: CASSEPKAYTGTEAFF
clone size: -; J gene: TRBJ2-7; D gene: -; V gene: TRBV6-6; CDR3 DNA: TGTGCCAGCACCCCCCGGCCCGCTCGTTACGAGCAGTACTTC; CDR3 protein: CASTPRPARYEQYF
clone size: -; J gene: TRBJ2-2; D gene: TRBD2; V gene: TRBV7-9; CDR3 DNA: TGTGCCAGCACCTTGACTAGCGGGGGGTACACCGGGGAGCTGTTTTTT; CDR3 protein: CASTLTSGGYTGELFF
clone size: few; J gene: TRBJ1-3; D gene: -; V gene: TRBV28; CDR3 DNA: TGTGCCAGCAGTTTCCCTGGAAACACCATATATTTT; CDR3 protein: CASSFPGNTIYF
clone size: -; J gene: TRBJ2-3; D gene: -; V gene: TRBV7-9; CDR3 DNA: TGTGCCAGCAGGTTACAGGGAGTAAGGCAGTATTTT; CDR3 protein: CASRLQGVRQYF
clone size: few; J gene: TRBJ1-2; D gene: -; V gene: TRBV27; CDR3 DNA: TGTGCCAGCAGCTCCGGGACACCTATTTTCTATGGCTACACCTTC; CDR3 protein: CASSSGTPIFYGYTF
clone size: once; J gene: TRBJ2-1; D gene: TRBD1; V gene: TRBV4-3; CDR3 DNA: TGCGCCAGCAGCCATGGGACAGGGGCTTCTTCGAATGAGCAGTTCTTC; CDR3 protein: CASSHGTGASSNEQFF
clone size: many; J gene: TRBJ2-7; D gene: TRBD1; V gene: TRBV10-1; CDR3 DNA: TGCGCCAGCAGTGAGTCGGAAGCCTCGCGGGACAGGTCCGAGCAGTACTTC; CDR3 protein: CASSESEASRDRSEQYF
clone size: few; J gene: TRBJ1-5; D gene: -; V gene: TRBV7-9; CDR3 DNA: TGTGCCAGCACCTCCGAGGGTCCTAGAGGGGATCAGCCCCAGCATTTT; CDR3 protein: CASTSEGPRGDQPQHF
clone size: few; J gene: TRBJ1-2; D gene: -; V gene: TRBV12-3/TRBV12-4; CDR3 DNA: TGTGCCAGCAGTCCCCCCGGAGCTAACTATGGCTACACCTTC; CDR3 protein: CASSPPGANYGYTF
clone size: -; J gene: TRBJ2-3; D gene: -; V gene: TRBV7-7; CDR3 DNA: TGTGCTAGCAGCGTCGAAGCGGGCCCGGGGGATACGCAGTATTTT; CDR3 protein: CASSVEAGPGDTQYF
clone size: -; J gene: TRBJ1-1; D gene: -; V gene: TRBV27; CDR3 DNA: TGTGCCGGCAGTGGGGGGACCAGGGGACGGGAAACTGAAGCTTTCTTT; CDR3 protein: CAGSGGTRGRETEAFF
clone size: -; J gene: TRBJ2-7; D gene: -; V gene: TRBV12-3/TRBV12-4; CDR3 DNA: TGTGCCAGCAGTCCCGGGGAAGTGGGGGAGCAGTACTTC; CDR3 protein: CASSPGEVGEQYF
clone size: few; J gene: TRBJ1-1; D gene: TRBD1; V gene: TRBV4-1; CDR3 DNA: TGCGCCAGCAGCCAATGGCAGGCACCCACCTCAGGGGGAGCTTTCTTT; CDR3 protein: CASSQWQAPTSGGAFF
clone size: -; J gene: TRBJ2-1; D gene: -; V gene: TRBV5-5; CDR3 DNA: TGTGCCAGCAGCTTGGTACTTCTTTCAAGCTCCTACAATGAGCAGTTCTTC; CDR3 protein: CASSLVLLSSSYNEQFF
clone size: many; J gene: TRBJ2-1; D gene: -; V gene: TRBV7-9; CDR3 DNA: TGTGCCAGCAGAGGGTGGCTCAATGAGCAGTTCTTC; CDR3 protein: CASRGWLNEQFF
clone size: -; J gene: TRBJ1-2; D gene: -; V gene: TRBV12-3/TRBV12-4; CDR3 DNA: TGTGCCAGCAGTTTACCGGGTTGGGGCTACACCTTC; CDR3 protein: CASSLPGWGYTF
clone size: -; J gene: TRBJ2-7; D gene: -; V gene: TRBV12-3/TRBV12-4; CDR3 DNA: TGTGCCAGCAGCCAATTTGCGGCAGGACCTAACGAGCAGTACTTC; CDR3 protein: CASSQFAAGPNEQYF
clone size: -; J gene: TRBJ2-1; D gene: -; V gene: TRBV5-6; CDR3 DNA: TGTGCCAGCAGCTTGGGGTGGGGGCGGCCCTACAATGAGCAGTTCTTC; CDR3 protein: CASSLGWGRPYNEQFF
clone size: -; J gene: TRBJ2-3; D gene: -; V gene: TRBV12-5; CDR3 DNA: TGTGCTAGTGGGGGCGACAGAACTAGCACAGATACGCAGTATTTT; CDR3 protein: CASGGDRTSTDTQYF
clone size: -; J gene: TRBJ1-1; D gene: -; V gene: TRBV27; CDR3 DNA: TGTGCCAGCAGTATGGCCGCCAAGGGAACTGAAGCTTTCTTT; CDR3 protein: CASSMAAKGTEAFF
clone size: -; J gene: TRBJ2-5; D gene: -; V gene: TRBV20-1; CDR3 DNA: TGCAGTGCTAGAGATCTGCTAGGGGACCTGCTTGAGACCCAGTACTTC; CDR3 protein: CSARDLLGDLLETQYF
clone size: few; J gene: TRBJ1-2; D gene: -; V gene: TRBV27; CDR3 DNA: TGTGCCAGCAGTTCAGGGATGGGCTACACCTTC; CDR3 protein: CASSSGMGYTF
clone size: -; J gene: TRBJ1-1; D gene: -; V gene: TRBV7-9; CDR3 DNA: TGTGCCAGCAGTCCCCAGGCGGGGGGGGACACTGAAGCTTTCTTT; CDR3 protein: CASSPQAGGDTEAFF
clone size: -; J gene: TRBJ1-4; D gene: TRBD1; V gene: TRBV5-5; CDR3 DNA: TGTGCCAGCAGCTTGGGGGGTTGGGACAGGGACTCGTATAATGAAAAACTGTTTTTT; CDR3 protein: CASSLGGWDRDSYNEKLFF
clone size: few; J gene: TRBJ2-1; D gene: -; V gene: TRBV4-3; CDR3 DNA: TGCGCCAGCAGCCAAGGGCAAGACACCCCCATTTTAAATGAGCAGTTCTTC; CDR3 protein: CASSQGQDTPILNEQFF
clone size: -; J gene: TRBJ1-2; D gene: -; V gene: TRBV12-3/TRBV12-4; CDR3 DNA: TGTGCCAGCAGTTTAGCTGGACCTGGGGCGGTGGATGGCTACACCTTC; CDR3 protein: CASSLAGPGAVDGYTF
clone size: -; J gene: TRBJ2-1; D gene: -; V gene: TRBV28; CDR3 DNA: TGTGCCAGTCACGGGGCGAATGAGCAGTTCTTC; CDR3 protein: CASHGANEQFF
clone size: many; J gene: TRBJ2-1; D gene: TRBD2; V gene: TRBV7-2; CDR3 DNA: TGTGCCAGCAGTCCCGCCCCGGGGGGGGTTAACTGGAATGAGCAGTTCTTC; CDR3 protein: CASSPAPGGVNWNEQFF
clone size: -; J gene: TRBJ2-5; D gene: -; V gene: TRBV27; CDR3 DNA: TGTGCCAGCAGTTTCCTCCCCCAAGAGACCCAGTACTTC; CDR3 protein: CASSFLPQETQYF
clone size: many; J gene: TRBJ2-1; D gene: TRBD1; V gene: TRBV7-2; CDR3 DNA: TGTGCCAGCAGCAACCGGGACAGGGGGCGAAATGAGCAGTTCTTC; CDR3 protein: CASSNRDRGRNEQFF
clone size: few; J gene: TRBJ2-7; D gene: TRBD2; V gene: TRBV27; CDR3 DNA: TGTGCCAGCAGTTTCGGGAGCGGGGGGACCTACGAGCAGTACTTC; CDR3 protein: CASSFGSGGTYEQYF
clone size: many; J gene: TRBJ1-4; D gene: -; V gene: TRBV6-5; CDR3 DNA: TGTGCCAGCAGGGGGGGAGGGGGTGAAAAACTGTTTTTT; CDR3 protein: CASRGGGGEKLFF
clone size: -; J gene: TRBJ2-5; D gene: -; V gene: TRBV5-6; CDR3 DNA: TGTGCCAGCAGCCCCGGCCGGGACCCTCTGGAGACCCAGTACTTC; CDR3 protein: CASSPGRDPLETQYF
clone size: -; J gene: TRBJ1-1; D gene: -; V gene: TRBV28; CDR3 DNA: TGTGCCAGCAGTTCCCTAAGTGTGGGTAGTGGAGGGGTGAACACTGAAGCTTTCTTT; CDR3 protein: CASSSLSVGSGGVNTEAFF
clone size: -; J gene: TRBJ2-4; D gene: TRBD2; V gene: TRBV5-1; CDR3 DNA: TGCGCCAGCAGCTTGCGGGGGGACCTAGCCAAAAACATTCAGTACTTC; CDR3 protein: CASSLRGDLAKNIQYF
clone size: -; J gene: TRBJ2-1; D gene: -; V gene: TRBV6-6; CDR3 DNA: TGTGCCAGCAGTTACTCCGCCCTAACCCCGTACAATGAGCAGTTCTTC; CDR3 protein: CASSYSALTPYNEQFF
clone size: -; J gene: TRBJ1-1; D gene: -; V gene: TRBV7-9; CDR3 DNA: TGTGCCAGCAGCTTAGCGGGCGGTGGCAGCAGGAGCACTGAAGCTTTCTTT; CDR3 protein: CASSLAGGGSRSTEAFF
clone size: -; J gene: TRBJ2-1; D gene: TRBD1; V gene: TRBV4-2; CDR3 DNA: TGTGCCAGCAGCCCGGGACAGTTGAGCGATGAGCAGTTCTTC; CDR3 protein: CASSPGQLSDEQFF
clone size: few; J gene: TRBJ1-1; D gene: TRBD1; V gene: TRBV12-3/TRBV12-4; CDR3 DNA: TGTGCCAGCAGTGACCCCTGGACAGGCAACACTGAAGCTTTCTTT; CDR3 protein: CASSDPWTGNTEAFF
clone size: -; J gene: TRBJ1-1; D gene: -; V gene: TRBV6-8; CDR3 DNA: TGTGCCAGCAGTTACTCGCCGGGACTTACGCCTGAAGCTTTCTTT; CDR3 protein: CASSYSPGLTPEAFF
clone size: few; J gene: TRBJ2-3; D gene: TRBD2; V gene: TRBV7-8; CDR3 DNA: TGTGCCAGCAGATGGACCCCGCGGGGGGGCCTGGCAGATACGCAGTATTTT; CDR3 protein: CASRWTPRGGLADTQYF
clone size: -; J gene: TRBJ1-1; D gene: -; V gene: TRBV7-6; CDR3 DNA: TGTGCCAGCAGCCCTAGAGTAGGGGAAACGAACACTGAAGCTTTCTTT; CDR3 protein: CASSPRVGETNTEAFF
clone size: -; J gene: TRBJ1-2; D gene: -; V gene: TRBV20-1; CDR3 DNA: TGCAGTGCTAGAGATCGGGGGGGGGCCTATGGCTACACCTTC; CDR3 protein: CSARDRGGAYGYTF
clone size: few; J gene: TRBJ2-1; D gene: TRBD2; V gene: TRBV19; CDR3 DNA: TGTGCCAGTAGTCTCGGGACTAGCGGGGTAAACAATGAGCAGTTCTTC; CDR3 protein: CASSLGTSGVNNEQFF
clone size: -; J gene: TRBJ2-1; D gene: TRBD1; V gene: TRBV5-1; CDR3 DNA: TGCGCCAGCAGCGCCGACAGGGGGACCTACAATGAGCAGTTCTTC; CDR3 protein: CASSADRGTYNEQFF
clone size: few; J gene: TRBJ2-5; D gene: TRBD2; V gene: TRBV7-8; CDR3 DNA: TGTGCCAGCAGCTTAGAACTAGCGGGGGCCAACCTCCTAACCCAGGAGACCCAGTACTTC; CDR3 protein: CASSLELAGANLLTQETQYF